Described below is a single T cell receptor (beta chain) sequence and its context. Its specificity is not known. One entry per CDR3 protein results from TCRdb running MiXCR on the 5' RACE reads. In the table there are approximately 400,000 distinct CDR3 sequences, roughly 26% of which are singletons. Trimming took off 1 base at V and 9 bases at J, with 19 bases between the two ends. This CDR3 contains 15 residues. Germline loops: CDR1 DFQATT, CDR2 SNEGSKA (reference sequence). This sample was included in a study of CD8 T cells in ankylosing spondylitis. Whole-study findings and limits: Significant enrichment of disease-linked clones was reported in matched ankylosing spondylitis synovial fluid. For ankylosing spondylitis blood, a TCR beta motif of under ten highly homologous variants appeared characteristic.

The V and J genes are TRBV20-1 and TRBJ2-1; possible D gene TRBD2, 6 bases. The receptor comes from a male donor with ankylosing spondylitis. Sequencing was performed on blood, either unsorted or a sorted T cell fraction (not recorded which). In nucleotides, the CDR3 is TGCAGTGCTAGAGCCTCGGGACTCACTTTTGGTGAGCAGTTCTTC. It translates to CSARASGLTFGEQFF.